This TCR beta chain derives from a study of identical twins. A template switching step contributed a universal primer site, while unique molecular identifiers were present in the cDNA. TCRdb used MiXCR to reprocess the 5' RACE reads, holding one entry per CDR3 protein. The data show just under 650,000 distinct CDR3 sequences, 7.1% seen once. This clonotype was detected ten times or more. The germline V gene encodes CDR1 SNHLY and CDR2 FYNNEI. J gave up 1 base and V 5 bases, and 7 bases lay outside the gene matches. This CDR3 has 16 residues. In addition, the sample was reused for a study of yellow fever vaccine responses in identical twins. As that report states: Twins reportedly mounted vaccine T cell responses that seemed partly convergent, partly personalized.

The chain employs TRBV2 and TRBJ2-3, with 9 bases aligning to TRBD1. The TCR comes from a woman aged 18-29 years in good health. What was sequenced was PBMCs. This chain's CDR3 is CASSNGRDRGTDTQYF. In nucleotides, the CDR3 is TGTGCCAGCAGTAACGGCCGGGACAGGGGCACAGATACGCAGTATTTT.